This TCR beta chain comes out of a study of human T cells and chemical hapten exposure. Study-wide results and caveats: Counts of TCRs above 1 in 1000 frequency stayed unchanged with DPC sensitization.

Each cDNA molecule in the library carried unique molecular identifiers. Per the original data handling: Samples had a median of around 91,000 TCRs, ranging roughly 23,224 to 690,600. Using its own MiXCR run on the RACE reads, TCRdb lists one record per CDR3 protein. TCRdb, not the original authors, processed these V and J calls. The sample consists of 35,000 to 50,000 distinct CDR3 sequences, around 3.4% of them appearing once. Time point reported: healthy volunteer bleed at 6 weeks. Whole blood, unfractionated, served as the material for total RNA extraction. The sample holds many counts of this clonotype. Its target is not known. This clonotype was obtained from a human donor in good health. Some clones in this sample may be carry-over from other donors' samples. Material: whole blood.

The CDR3 protein is CASSLRQGGSVIQYF. CDR3 nucleotide sequence: TGTGCCAGCAGTTTAAGGCAGGGGGGTTCGGTCATTCAGTACTTC. This rearrangement joins TRBV28 to TRBJ2-4; the D gene is possibly TRBD1 (7 bases). The CDR3 consists of 15 residues. The V gene lost 2 bases and the J gene lost 9 bases, with 17 bases spanning the gap. Germline-derived CDR1 and CDR2 are MDHEN and SYDVKM.